This T cell receptor beta chain was obtained from a study of T cell repertoires in cytomegalovirus infection. Looking at the study overall: CMV infection together with matching HLA type was indicated by public TCR beta signatures. Whole-study results and caveats: Totalled public TCR beta family frequency picked out people who carried CMV plus the relevant HLA. Ex vivo, HLA-C-restricted CMV-specific TCR beta clonotypes prevailed over the rest of the response.

CDR1 and CDR2 from the germline V gene are SQVTM and ANQGSEA. Between the trimmed V and J ends, which lost 2 bases and 6 bases, there was a span of 17 bases. The CDR3 length is 14 residues. This clonotype came up a few times. Its antigen is currently unknown. Each CDR3 protein is one row after TCRdb ran MiXCR on the reads. The table has under 70,000 distinct CDR3 sequences, around 30% seen once; the top ten hold approximately 70%. The V and J genes are TRBV29-1 and TRBJ2-7; a possible D gene is TRBD2 (7 bases). The specimen sequenced was PBMCs, sequenced either directly or after in vitro stimulation (not recorded which). The clonotype was recovered from a human donor in good health (CMV status not recorded). Some clones in this sample may be carry-over from other donors' samples. DNA for the CDR3: TGCAGCGTTGAAATGGGGGGGCCCCGTTCCGAGCAGTACTTC. Protein: CSVEMGGPRSEQYF.